Listed here are 6 T cell receptor beta chains from one sample, sequenced in a study of shared clonotypes between healthy human individuals. Using immunoSEQ multiplex PCR, the repertoire was profiled, and TCRdb retains in-frame clones only, with some absent. The sample has about 1.5 million clones, approximately 98% seen once. The sequenced sample consisted of naive CD4+ T cells sorted from blood. Subset defined: CD45RA+ positively selected. The receptors shown here come from a man younger than 40 in good health.

The chain links TRBV9 to TRBJ2-1; tentative D call: TRBD1 (6 bases). This CDR3 comprises 13 residues. V lost 4 bases and J 15 bases, leaving 20 bases between the germline ends. CDR1 is SGDLS and CDR2 is YYNGEE in the germline V gene. The CDR3 reads CASSPVGQLTPFF. Here the CDR3 DNA reads TGTGCCAGCAGCCCCGTTGGACAGCTCACCCCGTTCTTC.

The V gene is TRBV5-1, the J gene TRBJ2-3; unclear D gene. CDR1 SGHRS and CDR2 YFSETQ come from the germline V gene. Trimming removed 4 bases from V and 2 bases from J, with 8 bases in between. This CDR3 is built from 13 residues. The CDR3 spells CASSHAFTDTQYF. CDR3 DNA: TGCGCCAGCAGCCACGCTTTCACAGATACGCAGTATTTT.

The rearrangement links TRBV11-3 to TRBJ2-6; tentative D call: TRBD2 (7 bases). Germline CDR1 reads SGHNT; CDR2 reads YENEEA. Trimming pared 4 bases from V and 2 bases from J, leaving 12 bases between. This CDR3 has 16 amino acids. CDR3 in amino acids: CASSSTGTTGANVLTF. The CDR3 nucleotides read TGTGCCAGCAGCTCAACAGGGACTACTGGGGCCAACGTCCTGACTTTC.

V is TRBV5-6 and J is TRBJ2-1, with D maybe TRBD2 (6 bases). The V and J ends lost 1 base and 7 bases respectively, with 18 bases between them. CDR1 is SGHDT and CDR2 is YYEEEE in the germline V gene. This CDR3 spans 16 amino acids. CDR3 nucleotides: TGTGCCAGCAGCTTGCGACCGGGAGCCCCTTTGAATGAGCAGTTCTTC. Residues: CASSLRPGAPLNEQFF. The complete variable domain, with remaining parts taken from reference TRBV5-6 and TRBJ2-1, reads DAGVTQSPTHLIKTRGQQVTLRCSPKSGHDTVSWYQQALGQGPQFIFQYYEEEERQRGNFPDRFSGHQFPNYSSELNVNALLLGDSALYLCASSLRPGAPLNEQFFGPGTRLTVL.

The rearrangement links TRBV28 to TRBJ2-7; no firm D call. V lost 6 bases and J 4 bases, leaving 10 bases between the germline ends. Germline V CDR1 and CDR2: MDHEN, SYDVKM. There are 12 residues in the CDR3. The CDR3 sequence is CASSQQLYEQYF. CDR3 bases: TGTGCCAGCAGCCAACAGCTATACGAGCAGTACTTC.

This chain links TRBV7-2 with TRBJ1-5; D possibly corresponds to TRBD1 (5 bases). Germline CDR1 reads SGHTA; CDR2 reads FQGNSA. Trimming cost V 1 base and J 0 bases, with 16 bases left between them. This CDR3 is built from 18 residues. DNA for the CDR3: TGTGCCAGCAGCTTAGGTCCTCAAGGGGTAAATAGCAATCAGCCCCAGCATTTT. This translates into CASSLGPQGVNSNQPQHF.